Included here is one T cell receptor (beta chain) sequence, with context. Ranging in age from about 6 to 100, the donors were healthy Caucasian individuals from Russia. The data originate from a study of blood T cells in healthy people across ages. From germline, CDR1 is KGHDR and CDR2 SFDVKD. The CDR3 consists of 13 residues. Between the trimmed V and J ends, which lost 1 base and 6 bases, there was a span of 6 bases. Primers used in a second PCR of roughly 6 to 11 cycles were a sample-barcoded 5' primer and a J-beta primer mix. A single record per CDR3 protein comes from TCRdb applying MiXCR to the 5' RACE reads. The profile shows approximately 600,000 distinct CDR3 sequences, roughly 58% of them singletons.

What was sequenced was blood. The chain employs TRBV24-1 and TRBJ1-5; possibly TRBD1 for D (5 bases). The sequence derives from a man between 60 and 70 years old in good health. CDR3 protein: CATSDFQGQPQHF. The CDR3 DNA follows: TGTGCCACCAGTGATTTCCAGGGTCAGCCCCAGCATTTT.